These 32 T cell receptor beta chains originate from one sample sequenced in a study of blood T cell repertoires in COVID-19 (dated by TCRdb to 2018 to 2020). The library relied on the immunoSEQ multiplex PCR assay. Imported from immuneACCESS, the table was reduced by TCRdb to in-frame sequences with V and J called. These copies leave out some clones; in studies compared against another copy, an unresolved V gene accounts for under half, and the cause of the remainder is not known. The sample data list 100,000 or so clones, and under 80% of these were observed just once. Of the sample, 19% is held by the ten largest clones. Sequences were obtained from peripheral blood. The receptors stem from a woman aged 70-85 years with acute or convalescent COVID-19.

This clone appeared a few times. This chain's CDR3 is CASTMNLGQAYEQYF. Here the CDR3 DNA reads TGTGCCAGCACCATGAACTTGGGACAGGCCTACGAGCAGTACTTC. The rearrangement links TRBV11-2 to TRBJ2-7; the match to TRBD1 covers 8 bases. The V gene's germline CDR1 is SGHAT and CDR2 FQNNGV. With V trimmed by 7 bases and J by 2 bases, 10 bases remained unmatched. The CDR3 covers 15 residues.

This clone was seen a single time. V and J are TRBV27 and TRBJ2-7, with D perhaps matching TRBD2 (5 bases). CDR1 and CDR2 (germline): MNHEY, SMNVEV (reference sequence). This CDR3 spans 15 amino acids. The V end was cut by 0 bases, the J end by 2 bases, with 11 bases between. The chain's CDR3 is CASSLSRTRAYEQYF. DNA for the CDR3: TGTGCCAGCAGTTTATCAAGGACGAGGGCCTACGAGCAGTACTTC.

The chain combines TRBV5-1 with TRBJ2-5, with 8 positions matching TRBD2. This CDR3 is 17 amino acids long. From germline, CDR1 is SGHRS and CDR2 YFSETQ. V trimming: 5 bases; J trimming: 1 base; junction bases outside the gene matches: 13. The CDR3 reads CASSRSSAGGSQETQYF. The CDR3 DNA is TGCGCCAGCAGTCGTTCGTCGGCGGGGGGATCCCAAGAGACCCAGTACTTC.

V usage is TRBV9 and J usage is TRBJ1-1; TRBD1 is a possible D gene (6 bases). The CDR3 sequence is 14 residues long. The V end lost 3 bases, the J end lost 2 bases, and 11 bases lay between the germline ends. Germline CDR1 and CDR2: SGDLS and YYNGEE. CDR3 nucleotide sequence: TGTGCCAGCAGCGCACGACAGGCTAACACTGAAGCTTTCTTT. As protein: CASSARQANTEAFF. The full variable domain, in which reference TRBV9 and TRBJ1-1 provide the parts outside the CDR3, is DSGVTQTPKHLITATGQRVTLRCSPRSGDLSVYWYQQSLDQGLQFLIQYYNGEERAKGNILERFSAQQFPDLHSELNLSSLELGDSALYFCASSARQANTEAFFGQGTRLTVV.

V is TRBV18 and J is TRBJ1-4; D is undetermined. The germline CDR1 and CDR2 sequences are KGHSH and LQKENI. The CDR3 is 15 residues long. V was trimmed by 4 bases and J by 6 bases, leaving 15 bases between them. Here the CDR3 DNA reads TGTGCCAGCTCACGTAACCGACTCGGGGATGAAAAACTGTTTTTT. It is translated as CASSRNRLGDEKLFF.

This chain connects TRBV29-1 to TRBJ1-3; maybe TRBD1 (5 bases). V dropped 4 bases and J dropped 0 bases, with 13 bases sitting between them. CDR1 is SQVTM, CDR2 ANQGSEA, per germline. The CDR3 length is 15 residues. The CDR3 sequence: CSVVRGTASGNTIYF. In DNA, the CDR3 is TGCAGCGTTGTCCGCGGGACGGCCTCTGGAAACACCATATATTTT. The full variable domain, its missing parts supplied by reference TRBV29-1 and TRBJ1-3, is SAVISQKPSRDICQRGTSLTIQCQVDSQVTMMFWYRQQPGQSLTLIATANQGSEATYESGFVIDKFPISRPNLTFSTLTVSNMSPEDSSIYLCSVVRGTASGNTIYFGEGSWLTVV.

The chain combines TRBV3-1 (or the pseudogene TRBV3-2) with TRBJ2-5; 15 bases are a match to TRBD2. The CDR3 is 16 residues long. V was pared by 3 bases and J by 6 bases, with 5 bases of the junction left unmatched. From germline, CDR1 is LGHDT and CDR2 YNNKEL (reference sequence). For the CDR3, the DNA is TGTGCCAGCAGCCATGGACTAGCGGGGGGGCCTAAGACCCAGTACTTC. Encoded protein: CASSHGLAGGPKTQYF.

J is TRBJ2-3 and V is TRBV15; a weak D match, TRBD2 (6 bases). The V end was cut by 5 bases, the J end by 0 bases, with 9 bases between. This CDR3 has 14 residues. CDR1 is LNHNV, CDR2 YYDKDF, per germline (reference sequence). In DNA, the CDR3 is TGTGCCACCAGCCGGGGGACTAGCACAGATACGCAGTATTTT. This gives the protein CATSRGTSTDTQYF. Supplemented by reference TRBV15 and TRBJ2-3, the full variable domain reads DAMVIQNPRYQVTQFGKPVTLSCSQTLNHNVMYWYQQKSSQAPKLLFHYYDKDFNNEADTPDNFQSRRPNTSFCFLDIRSPGLGDTAMYLCATSRGTSTDTQYFGPGTRLTVL.

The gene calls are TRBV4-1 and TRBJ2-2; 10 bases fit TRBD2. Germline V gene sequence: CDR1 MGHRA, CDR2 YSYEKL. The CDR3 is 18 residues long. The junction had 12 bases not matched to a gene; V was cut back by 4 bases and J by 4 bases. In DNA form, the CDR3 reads TGCGCCAGCAGCCTTGGGGCTAGCGGGGGAAGGGGCACCGGGGAGCTGTTTTTT. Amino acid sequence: CASSLGASGGRGTGELFF.

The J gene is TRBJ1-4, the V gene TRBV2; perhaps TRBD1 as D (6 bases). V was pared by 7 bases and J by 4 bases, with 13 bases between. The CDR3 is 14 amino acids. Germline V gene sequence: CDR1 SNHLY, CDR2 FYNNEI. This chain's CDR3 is CASNHREGNEKLFF. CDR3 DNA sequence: TGTGCCAGCAACCACAGGGAGGGTAATGAAAAACTGTTTTTT.

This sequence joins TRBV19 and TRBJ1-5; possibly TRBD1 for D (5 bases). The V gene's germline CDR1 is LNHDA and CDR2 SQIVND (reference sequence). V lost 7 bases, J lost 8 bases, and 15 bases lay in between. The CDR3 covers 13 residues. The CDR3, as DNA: TGTGCCAGTACCATGGGGGGGTTTGAGCCCCAGCATTTT. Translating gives CASTMGGFEPQHF. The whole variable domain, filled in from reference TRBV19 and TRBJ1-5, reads DGGITQSPKYLFRKEGQNVTLSCEQNLNHDAMYWYRQDPGQGLRLIYYSQIVNDFQKGDIAEGYSVSREKKESFPLTVTSAQKNPTAFYLCASTMGGFEPQHFGDGTRLSIL.

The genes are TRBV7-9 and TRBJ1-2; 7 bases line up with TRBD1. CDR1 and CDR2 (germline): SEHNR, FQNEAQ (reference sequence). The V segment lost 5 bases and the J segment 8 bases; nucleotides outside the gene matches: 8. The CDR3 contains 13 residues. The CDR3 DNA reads TGTGCCAGCAGCGCCGACAGGGTGGAGGGCTACACCTTC. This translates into CASSADRVEGYTF.

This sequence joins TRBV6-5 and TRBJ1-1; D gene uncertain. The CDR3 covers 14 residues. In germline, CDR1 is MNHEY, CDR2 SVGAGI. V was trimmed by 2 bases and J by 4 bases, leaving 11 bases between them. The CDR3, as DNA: TGTGCCAGCAGTTACGCGCAAACTTCCACTGAAGCTTTCTTT. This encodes CASSYAQTSTEAFF.

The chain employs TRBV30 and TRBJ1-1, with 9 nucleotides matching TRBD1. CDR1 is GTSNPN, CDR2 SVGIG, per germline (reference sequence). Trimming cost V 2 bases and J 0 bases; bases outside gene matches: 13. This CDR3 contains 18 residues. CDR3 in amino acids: CAWSISRDRVLMNTEAFF. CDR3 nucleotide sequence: TGTGCCTGGAGTATCTCCCGGGACAGGGTTTTGATGAACACTGAAGCTTTCTTT.

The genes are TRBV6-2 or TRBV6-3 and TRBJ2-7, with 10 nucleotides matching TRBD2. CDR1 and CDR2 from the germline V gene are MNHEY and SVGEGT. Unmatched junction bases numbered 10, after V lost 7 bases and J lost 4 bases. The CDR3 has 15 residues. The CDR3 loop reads CASTYRQRGGYEQYF. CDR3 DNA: TGTGCCAGCACTTATCGCCAGCGGGGGGGGTACGAGCAGTACTTC.

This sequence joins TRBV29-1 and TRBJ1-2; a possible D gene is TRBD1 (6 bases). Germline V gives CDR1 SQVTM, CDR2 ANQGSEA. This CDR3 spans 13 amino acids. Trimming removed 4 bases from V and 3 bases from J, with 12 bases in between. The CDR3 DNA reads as TGCAGCGTTGGAGGACAGTGGGACTATGGCTACACCTTC. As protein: CSVGGQWDYGYTF.

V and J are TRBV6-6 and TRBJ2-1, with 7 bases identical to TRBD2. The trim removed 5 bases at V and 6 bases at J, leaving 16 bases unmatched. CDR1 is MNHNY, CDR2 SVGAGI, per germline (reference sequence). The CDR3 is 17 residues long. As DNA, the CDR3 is TGTGCCAGCAGTCCCATCGCTTTGACTAGCAAAATCAATGAGCAGTTCTTC. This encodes CASSPIALTSKINEQFF.

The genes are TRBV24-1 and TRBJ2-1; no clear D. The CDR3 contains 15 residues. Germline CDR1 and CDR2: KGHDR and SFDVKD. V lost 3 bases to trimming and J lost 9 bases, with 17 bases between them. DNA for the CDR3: TGTGCCACCAGTGATACCGACTCCCCGGGTCTTGAGCAGTTCTTC. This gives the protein CATSDTDSPGLEQFF.

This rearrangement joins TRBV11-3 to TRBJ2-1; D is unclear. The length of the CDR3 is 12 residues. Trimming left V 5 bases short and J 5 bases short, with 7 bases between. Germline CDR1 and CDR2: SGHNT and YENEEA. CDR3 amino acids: CASSKHHNEQFF. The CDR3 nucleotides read TGTGCCAGCAGCAAACATCACAATGAGCAGTTCTTC. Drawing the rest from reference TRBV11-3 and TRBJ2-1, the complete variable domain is EAGVVQSPRYKIIEKKQPVAFWCNPISGHNTLYWYLQNLGQGPELLIRYENEEAVDDSQLPKDRFSAERLKGVDSTLKIQPAELGDSAVYLCASSKHHNEQFFGPGTRLTVL.

CDR3 DNA sequence: TGTGCCAGCAGTCTTCTGGCCCCCTCTGGAAACACCATATATTTT. It is translated as CASSLLAPSGNTIYF. The gene calls are TRBV3-1 (or the pseudogene TRBV3-2) and TRBJ1-3; unclear D gene. Between the trimmed V and J ends, which lost 6 bases and 0 bases, there was a span of 12 bases. Germline lookup yields CDR1 LGHDT and CDR2 YNNKEL (reference sequence). The CDR3 spans 15 residues.

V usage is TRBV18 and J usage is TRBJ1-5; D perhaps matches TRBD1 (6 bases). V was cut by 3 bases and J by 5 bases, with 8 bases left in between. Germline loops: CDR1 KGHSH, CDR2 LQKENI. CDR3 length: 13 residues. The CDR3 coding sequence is TGTGCCAGCTCACCTGCAGGGGATCAGCCCCAGCATTTT. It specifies CASSPAGDQPQHF. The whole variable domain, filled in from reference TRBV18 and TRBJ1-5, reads NAGVMQNPRHLVRRRGQEARLRCSPMKGHSHVYWYRQLPEEGLKFMVYLQKENIIDESGMPKERFSAEFPKEGPSILRIQQVVRGDSAAYFCASSPAGDQPQHFGDGTRLSIL.

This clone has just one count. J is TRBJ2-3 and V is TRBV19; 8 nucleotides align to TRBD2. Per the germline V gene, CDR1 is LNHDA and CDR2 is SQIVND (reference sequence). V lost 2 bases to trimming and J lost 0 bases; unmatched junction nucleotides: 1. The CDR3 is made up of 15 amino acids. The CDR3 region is CASSITGGSTDTQYF. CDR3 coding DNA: TGTGCCAGTAGTATAACGGGGGGGAGCACAGATACGCAGTATTTT.

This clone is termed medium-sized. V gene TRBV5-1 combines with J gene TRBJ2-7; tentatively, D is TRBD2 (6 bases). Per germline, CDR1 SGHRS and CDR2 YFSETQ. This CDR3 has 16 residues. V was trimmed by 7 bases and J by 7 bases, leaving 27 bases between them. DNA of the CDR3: TGCGCCAGCTTGAGCCGTTGGGTGGGCCGGGGGTGGGAGCAGTACTTC. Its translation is CASLSRWVGRGWEQYF.

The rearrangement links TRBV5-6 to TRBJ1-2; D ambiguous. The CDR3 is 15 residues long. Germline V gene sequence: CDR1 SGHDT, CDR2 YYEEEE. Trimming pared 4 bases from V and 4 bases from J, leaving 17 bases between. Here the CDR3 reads CASSHTVRSSYGYTF. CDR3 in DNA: TGTGCCAGCAGCCACACGGTCCGGAGCAGCTATGGCTACACCTTC.

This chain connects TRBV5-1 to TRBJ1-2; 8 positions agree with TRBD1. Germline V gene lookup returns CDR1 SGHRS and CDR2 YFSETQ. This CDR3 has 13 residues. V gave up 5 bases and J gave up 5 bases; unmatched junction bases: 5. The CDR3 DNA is TGCGCCAGCAGGCCAGGGGGCGCTTATGGCTACACCTTC. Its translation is CASRPGGAYGYTF.

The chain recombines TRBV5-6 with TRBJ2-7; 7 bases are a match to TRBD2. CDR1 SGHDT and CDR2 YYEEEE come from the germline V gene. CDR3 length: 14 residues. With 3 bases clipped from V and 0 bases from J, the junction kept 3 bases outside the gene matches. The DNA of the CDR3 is TGTGCCAGCAGCTCGGGGGGAAGCTCCTACGAGCAGTACTTC. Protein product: CASSSGGSSYEQYF.

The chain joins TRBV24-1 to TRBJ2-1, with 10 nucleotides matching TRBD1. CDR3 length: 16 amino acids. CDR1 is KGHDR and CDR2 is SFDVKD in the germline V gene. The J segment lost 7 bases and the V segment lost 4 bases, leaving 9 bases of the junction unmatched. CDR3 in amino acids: CATSDPGQGNPNEQFF. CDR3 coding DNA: TGTGCCACCAGTGACCCGGGACAGGGGAACCCGAATGAGCAGTTCTTC.

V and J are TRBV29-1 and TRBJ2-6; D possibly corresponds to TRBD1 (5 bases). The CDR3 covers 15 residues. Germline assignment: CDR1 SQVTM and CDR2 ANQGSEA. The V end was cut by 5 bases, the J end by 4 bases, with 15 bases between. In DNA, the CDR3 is TGCAGCGTTCGAACCCCAGGGTCCGGGGCCAACGTCCTGACTTTC. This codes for CSVRTPGSGANVLTF.

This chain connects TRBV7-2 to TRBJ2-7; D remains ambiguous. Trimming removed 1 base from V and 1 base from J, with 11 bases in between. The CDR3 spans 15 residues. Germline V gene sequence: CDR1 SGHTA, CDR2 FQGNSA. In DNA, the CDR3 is TGTGCCAGCAGCTTAGATTACAGAACATCCTACGAGCAGTACTTC. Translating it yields CASSLDYRTSYEQYF.

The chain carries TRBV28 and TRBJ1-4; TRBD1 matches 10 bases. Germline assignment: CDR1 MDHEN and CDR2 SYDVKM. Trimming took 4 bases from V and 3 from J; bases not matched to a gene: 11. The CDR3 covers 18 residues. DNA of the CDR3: TGTGCCAGCAGTTCCAGACAGGGGGCCCACGCGGCTAATGAAAAACTGTTTTTT. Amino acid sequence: CASSSRQGAHAANEKLFF.

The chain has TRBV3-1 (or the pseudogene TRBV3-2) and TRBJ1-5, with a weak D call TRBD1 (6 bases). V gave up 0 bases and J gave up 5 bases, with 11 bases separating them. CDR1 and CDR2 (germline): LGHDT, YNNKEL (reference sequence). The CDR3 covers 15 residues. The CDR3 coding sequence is TGTGCCAGCAGCCAAGACTCAGGGGATTATCAGCCCCAGCATTTT. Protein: CASSQDSGDYQPQHF.

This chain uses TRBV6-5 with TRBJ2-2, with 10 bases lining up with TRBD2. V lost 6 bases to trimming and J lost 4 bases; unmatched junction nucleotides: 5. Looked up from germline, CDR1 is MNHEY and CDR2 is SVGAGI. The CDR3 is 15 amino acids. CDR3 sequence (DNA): TGTGCCAGCAGATCTAGCGGGGGAATCACCGGGGAGCTGTTTTTT. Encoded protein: CASRSSGGITGELFF.